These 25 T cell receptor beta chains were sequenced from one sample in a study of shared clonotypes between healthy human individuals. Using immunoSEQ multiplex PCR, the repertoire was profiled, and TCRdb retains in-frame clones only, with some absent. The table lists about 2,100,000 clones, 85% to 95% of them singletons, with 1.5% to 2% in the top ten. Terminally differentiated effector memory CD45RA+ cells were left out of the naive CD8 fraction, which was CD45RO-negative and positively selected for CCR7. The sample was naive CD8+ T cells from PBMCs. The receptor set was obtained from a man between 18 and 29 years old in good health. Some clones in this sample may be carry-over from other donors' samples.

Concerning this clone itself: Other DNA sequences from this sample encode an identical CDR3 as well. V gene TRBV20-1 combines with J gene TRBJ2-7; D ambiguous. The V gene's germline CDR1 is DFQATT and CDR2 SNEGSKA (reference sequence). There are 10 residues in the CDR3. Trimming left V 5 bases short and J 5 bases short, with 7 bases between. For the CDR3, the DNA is TGCAGTGCTTCAGAGGACGAGCAGTACTTC. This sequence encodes CSASEDEQYF.

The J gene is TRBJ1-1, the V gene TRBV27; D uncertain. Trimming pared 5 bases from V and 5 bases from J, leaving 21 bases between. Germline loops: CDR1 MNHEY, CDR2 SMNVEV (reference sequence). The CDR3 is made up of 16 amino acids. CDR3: CASSPEVGSLGTEAFF. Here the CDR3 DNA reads TGTGCCAGCAGTCCCGAGGTGGGGTCCTTGGGAACTGAAGCTTTCTTT.

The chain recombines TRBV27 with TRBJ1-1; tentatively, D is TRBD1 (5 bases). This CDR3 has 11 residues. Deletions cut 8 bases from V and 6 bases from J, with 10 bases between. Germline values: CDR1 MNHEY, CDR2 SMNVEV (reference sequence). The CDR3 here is CASGRGPEAFF. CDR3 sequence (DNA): TGTGCCAGCGGAAGGGGACCTGAAGCTTTCTTT.

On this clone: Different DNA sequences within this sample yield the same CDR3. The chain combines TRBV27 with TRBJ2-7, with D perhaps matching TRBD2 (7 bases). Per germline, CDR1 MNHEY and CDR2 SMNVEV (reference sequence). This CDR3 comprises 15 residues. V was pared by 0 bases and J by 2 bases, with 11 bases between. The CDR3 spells CASSLSGGATYEQYF. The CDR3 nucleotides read TGTGCCAGCAGTTTATCGGGGGGGGCCACCTACGAGCAGTACTTC.

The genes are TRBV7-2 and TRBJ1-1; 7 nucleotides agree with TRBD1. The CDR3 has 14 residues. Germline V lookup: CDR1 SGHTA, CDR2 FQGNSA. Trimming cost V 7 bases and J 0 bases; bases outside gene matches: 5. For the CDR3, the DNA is TGTGCCAGCAAGACAGGGATTATGAACACTGAAGCTTTCTTT. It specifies CASKTGIMNTEAFF.

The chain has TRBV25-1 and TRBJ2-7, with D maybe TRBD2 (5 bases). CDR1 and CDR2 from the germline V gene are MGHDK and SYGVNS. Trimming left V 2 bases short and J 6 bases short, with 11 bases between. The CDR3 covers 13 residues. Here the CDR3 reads CASSEMTSGEQYF. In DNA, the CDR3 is TGTGCCAGCAGTGAAATGACAAGCGGCGAGCAGTACTTC.

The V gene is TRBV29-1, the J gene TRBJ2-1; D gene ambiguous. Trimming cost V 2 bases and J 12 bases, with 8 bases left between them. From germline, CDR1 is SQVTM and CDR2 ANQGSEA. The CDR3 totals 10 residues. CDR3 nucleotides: TGCAGCGTTGAATCCGCGTGGCAGTTCTTC. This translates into CSVESAWQFF.

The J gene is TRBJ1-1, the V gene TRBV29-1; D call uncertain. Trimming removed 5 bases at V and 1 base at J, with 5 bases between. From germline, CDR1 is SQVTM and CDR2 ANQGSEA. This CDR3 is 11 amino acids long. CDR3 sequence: CSVSGNTEAFF. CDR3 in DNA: TGCAGCGTTTCGGGGAACACTGAAGCTTTCTTT.

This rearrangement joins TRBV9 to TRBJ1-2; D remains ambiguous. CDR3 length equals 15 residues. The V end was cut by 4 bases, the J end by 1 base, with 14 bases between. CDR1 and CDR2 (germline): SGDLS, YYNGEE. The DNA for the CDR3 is TGTGCCAGCAGCCCCCGGTCGGGGATTAACTATGGCTACACCTTC. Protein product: CASSPRSGINYGYTF.

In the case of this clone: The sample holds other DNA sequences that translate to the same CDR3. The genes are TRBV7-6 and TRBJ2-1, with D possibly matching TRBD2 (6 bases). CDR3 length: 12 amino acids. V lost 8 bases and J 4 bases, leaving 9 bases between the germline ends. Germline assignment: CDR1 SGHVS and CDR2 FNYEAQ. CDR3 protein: CASGRTYNEQFF. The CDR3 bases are TGTGCCAGCGGGAGGACATACAATGAGCAGTTCTTC.

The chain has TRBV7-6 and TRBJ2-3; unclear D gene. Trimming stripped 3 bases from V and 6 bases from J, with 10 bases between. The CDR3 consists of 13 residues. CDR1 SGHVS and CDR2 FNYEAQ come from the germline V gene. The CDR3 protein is CASSFLTKDTQYF. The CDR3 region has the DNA TGTGCCAGCAGCTTCCTGACAAAGGATACGCAGTATTTT.

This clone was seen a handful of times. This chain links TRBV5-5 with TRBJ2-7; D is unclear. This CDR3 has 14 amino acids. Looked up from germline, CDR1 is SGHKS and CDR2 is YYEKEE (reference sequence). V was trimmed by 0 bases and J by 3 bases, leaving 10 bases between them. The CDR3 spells CASSLASPGYEQYF. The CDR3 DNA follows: TGTGCCAGCAGCTTGGCGTCGCCTGGCTACGAGCAGTACTTC.

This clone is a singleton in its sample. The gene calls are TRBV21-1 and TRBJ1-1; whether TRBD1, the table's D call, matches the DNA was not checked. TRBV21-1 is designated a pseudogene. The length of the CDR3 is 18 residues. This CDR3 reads CASSKVTEDRWGDTEAFF. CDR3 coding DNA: TGTGCCAGCAGCAAAGTGACTGAGGACAGGTGGGGGGACACTGAAGCTTTCTTT.

CDR3 sequence: CASSVEGTLNEQFF. CDR3 nucleotide sequence: TGTGCCAGCAGCGTAGAGGGGACCCTCAATGAGCAGTTCTTC. This chain connects TRBV9 to TRBJ2-1, with D possibly being TRBD1 or TRBD2 (5 bases each). The V end was cut by 0 bases, the J end by 6 bases, with 10 bases between. Germline V CDR1 and CDR2: SGDLS, YYNGEE. The CDR3 sequence is 14 residues long. The whole variable domain, filled in from reference TRBV9 and TRBJ2-1, reads DSGVTQTPKHLITATGQRVTLRCSPRSGDLSVYWYQQSLDQGLQFLIQYYNGEERAKGNILERFSAQQFPDLHSELNLSSLELGDSALYFCASSVEGTLNEQFFGPGTRLTVL.

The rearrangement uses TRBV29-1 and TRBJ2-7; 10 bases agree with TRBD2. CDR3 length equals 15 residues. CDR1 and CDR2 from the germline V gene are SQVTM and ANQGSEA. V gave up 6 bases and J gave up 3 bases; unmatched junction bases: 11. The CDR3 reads CSVTITSGISYEQYF. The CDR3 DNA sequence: TGCAGCGTCACAATAACTAGCGGGATAAGCTACGAGCAGTACTTC.

The CDR3 loop reads CASSFKEGYEQYF. The CDR3 DNA is TGTGCCAGCAGCTTTAAGGAAGGCTACGAGCAGTACTTC. The genes are TRBV7-7 and TRBJ2-7, with D uncertain. V was shortened by 3 bases and J by 3 bases, with 9 bases between the two germline ends. Germline-derived CDR1 and CDR2 are SSHAT and FNYEAQ (reference sequence). The length of the CDR3 is 13 residues.

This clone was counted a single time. The CDR3 loop is CASSDGRGSYEQYF. The CDR3, as DNA: TGTGCCAGCAGTGATGGTAGGGGGTCCTACGAGCAGTACTTC. V and J are TRBV2 and TRBJ2-7, with a tentative D call TRBD1 (6 bases). Per the germline V gene, CDR1 is SNHLY and CDR2 is FYNNEI. The CDR3 extends over 14 amino acids. Trimming took off 3 bases at V and 1 base at J, with 10 bases between the two ends.

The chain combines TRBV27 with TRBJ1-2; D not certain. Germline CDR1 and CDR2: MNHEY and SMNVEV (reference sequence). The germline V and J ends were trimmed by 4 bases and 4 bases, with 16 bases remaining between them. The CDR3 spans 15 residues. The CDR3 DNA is TGTGCCAGCAGTTCCTCCGAGGAGACTGTCTATGGCTACACCTTC. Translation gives CASSSSEETVYGYTF.

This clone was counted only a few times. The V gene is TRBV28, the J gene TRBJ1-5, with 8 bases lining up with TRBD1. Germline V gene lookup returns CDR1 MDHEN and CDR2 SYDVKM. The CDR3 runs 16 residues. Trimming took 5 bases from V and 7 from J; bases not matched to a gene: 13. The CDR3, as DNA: TGTGCCAGCAGTCAACTCCTGGACAGGGTTAACCAGCCCCAGCATTTT. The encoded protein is CASSQLLDRVNQPQHF.

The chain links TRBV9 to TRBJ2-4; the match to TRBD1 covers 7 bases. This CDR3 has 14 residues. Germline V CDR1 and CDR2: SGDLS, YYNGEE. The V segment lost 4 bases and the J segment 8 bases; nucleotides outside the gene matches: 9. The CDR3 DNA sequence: TGTGCCAGCAGCCCCCCGACAGGGTACGACATTCAGTACTTC. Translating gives CASSPPTGYDIQYF. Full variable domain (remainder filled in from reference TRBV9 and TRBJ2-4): DSGVTQTPKHLITATGQRVTLRCSPRSGDLSVYWYQQSLDQGLQFLIQYYNGEERAKGNILERFSAQQFPDLHSELNLSSLELGDSALYFCASSPPTGYDIQYFGAGTRLSVL.

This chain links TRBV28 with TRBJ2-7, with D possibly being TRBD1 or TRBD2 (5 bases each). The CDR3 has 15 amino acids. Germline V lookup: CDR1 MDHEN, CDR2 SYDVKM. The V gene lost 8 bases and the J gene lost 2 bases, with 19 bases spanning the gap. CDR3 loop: CASRGKTEPTYEQYF. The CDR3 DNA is TGTGCCAGCCGGGGTAAGACAGAACCGACCTACGAGCAGTACTTC.

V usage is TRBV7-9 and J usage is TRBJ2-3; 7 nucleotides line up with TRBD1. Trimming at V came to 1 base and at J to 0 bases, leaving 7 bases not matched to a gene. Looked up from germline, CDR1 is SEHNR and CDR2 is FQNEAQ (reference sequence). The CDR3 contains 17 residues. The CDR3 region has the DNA TGTGCCAGCAGCTTAGGGACAGGAGCTCTTAGCACAGATACGCAGTATTTT. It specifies CASSLGTGALSTDTQYF.

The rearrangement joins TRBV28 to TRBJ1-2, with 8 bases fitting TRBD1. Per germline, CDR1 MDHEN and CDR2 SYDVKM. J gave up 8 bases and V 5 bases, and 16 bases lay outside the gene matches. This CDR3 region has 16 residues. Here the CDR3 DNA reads TGTGCCAGCAGTGTGAACCCCTTGGACAGGGTTGGAGGCTACACCTTC. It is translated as CASSVNPLDRVGGYTF.

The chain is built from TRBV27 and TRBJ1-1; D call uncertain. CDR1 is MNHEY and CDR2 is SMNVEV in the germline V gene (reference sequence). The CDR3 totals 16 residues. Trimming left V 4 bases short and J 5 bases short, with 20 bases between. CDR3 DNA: TGTGCCAGCAGTTCGATTACCGTTTCTGGTTTTACTGAAGCTTTCTTT. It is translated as CASSSITVSGFTEAFF.

The CDR3 DNA follows: TGTGCCAGCAGCCAAGAGACACAGGCCACCTACGAGCAGTACTTC. This sequence encodes CASSQETQATYEQYF. The chain recombines TRBV4-2 with TRBJ2-7, with TRBD1 as a possible D gene (5 bases). Germline V gene lookup returns CDR1 LGHNA and CDR2 YNFKEQ. The CDR3 runs to 15 residues. Between the trimmed V and J ends, which lost 0 bases and 2 bases, there was a span of 11 bases.